What follows is one T cell receptor beta chain and its context. Its matching antigen is unknown. The entry originates in a study of T cell responses to AZD1222 COVID-19 vaccine. General observations from the study: Mostly white British, mostly female donors; authors suggested clonal diversity may be underestimated.

The CDR3 has 17 residues. CDR1 MDHEN and CDR2 SYDVKM come from the germline V gene. The ends were cut back, 3 bases at V and 10 bases at J, with 22 bases in the middle. Libraries were prepared by immunoSEQ multiplex PCR; TCRdb keeps only in-frame clonotypes and omits some of them. The data show roughly 120,000 clones, 75% to 95% seen once. The gene calls are TRBV28 and TRBJ1-6, with D possibly TRBD1 on 5 matching bases. The source of this sequence is an adult in good health. Sequencing was performed on peripheral blood, taken on day 0 of AZD1222 vaccination. As DNA, the CDR3 is TGTGCCAGCAGTTTTTGGGGCAGCGCCACGTCAGGGTCACCCCTCCACTTT. Translating it yields CASSFWGSATSGSPLHF.